The 15 T cell receptor beta chains given below trace back to one sample, sequenced in a study of neurological immune-mediated disorders. TCRdb recomputed calls from the 5' RACE reads with MiXCR, one row per CDR3 protein. The sample shows about 95,000 distinct CDR3 sequences, 3% to 4% of them seen only once. Sequenced material: PBMCs. The receptor set was obtained from a woman under 30 with multiple sclerosis.

This clonotype was seen many times. The chain carries TRBV20-1 and TRBJ2-1; tentatively, D is TRBD2 (5 bases). The CDR3 has 14 residues. V lost 6 bases and J lost 3, with 15 bases in between. CDR1 and CDR2 from the germline V gene are DFQATT and SNEGSKA (reference sequence). In nucleotides, the CDR3 is TGCAGTGCGATACTAGGACCCCTCTACAATGAGCAGTTCTTC. Protein product: CSAILGPLYNEQFF.

This clonotype occurred many times. V and J are TRBV9 and TRBJ2-3; unclear D gene. Between the trimmed V and J ends, which lost 4 bases and 0 bases, there was a span of 18 bases. The germline V gene has CDR1 SGDLS and CDR2 YYNGEE. The CDR3 contains 17 residues. The chain's CDR3 is CASSKRAWAPSTDTQYF. CDR3 nucleotide sequence: TGTGCCAGCAGCAAACGAGCCTGGGCTCCTAGCACAGATACGCAGTATTTT.

This clonotype was seen many times. The chain is built from TRBV7-9 and TRBJ2-5; D is unresolved. CDR3 length: 13 amino acids. Germline CDR1 is SEHNR and CDR2 is FQNEAQ (reference sequence). The V and J ends lost 1 base and 4 bases respectively, with 7 bases between them. The chain's CDR3 is CASSLEQGETQYF. CDR3 in DNA: TGTGCCAGCAGCTTAGAACAAGGAGAGACCCAGTACTTC. Using reference TRBV7-9 and TRBJ2-5 for the parts outside the CDR3, the full variable domain is DTGVSQNPRHKITKRGQNVTFRCDPISEHNRLYWYRQTLGQGPEFLTYFQNEAQLEKSRLLSDRFSAERPKGSFSTLEIQRTEQGDSAMYLCASSLEQGETQYFGPGTRLLVL.

This clonotype has a handful of counts. The chain combines TRBV29-1 with TRBJ2-1; D may be TRBD2 (5 bases). Germline CDR1 reads SQVTM; CDR2 reads ANQGSEA. The CDR3 is 10 residues long. The V gene lost 5 bases and the J gene lost 10 bases, with 9 bases spanning the gap. The CDR3 sequence: CSVRRAEQFF. The CDR3 region has the DNA TGCAGCGTTAGGCGGGCCGAGCAGTTCTTC.

At least ten counts were recorded for this clonotype. The chain joins TRBV28 to TRBJ2-5; D possibly uses TRBD1 or TRBD2 (5 bases each). Germline V gene sequence: CDR1 MDHEN, CDR2 SYDVKM. The CDR3 contains 15 residues. The V end was cut by 0 bases, the J end by 5 bases, with 13 bases between. CDR3 loop: CASSLWNPREETQYF. The CDR3 nucleotides read TGTGCCAGCAGTTTATGGAACCCCAGGGAGGAGACCCAGTACTTC.

This clonotype was seen ten or more times. V and J are TRBV10-3 and TRBJ1-2; D gene uncertain. The CDR3 runs 14 residues. V lost 0 bases and J 7 bases, leaving 12 bases between the germline ends. Germline lookup yields CDR1 ENHRY and CDR2 SYGVKD. DNA for the CDR3: TGTGCCATCAGTGAGTCAGGGATTCTCCCTGGCTACACCTTC. Amino acids: CAISESGILPGYTF.

This clonotype has at least ten counts. As DNA, the CDR3 is TGTGCCAGCAGAACGCGGCTTTTACAGGGTTTCGAGCAGTACTTC. Amino acids: CASRTRLLQGFEQYF. The rearrangement joins TRBV6-5 to TRBJ2-7, with D possibly being TRBD1 (6 bases). The CDR3 contains 15 residues. The germline V gene has CDR1 MNHEY and CDR2 SVGAGI. V was pared by 6 bases and J by 6 bases, with 21 bases between.

The sample holds many counts of this clonotype. J is TRBJ1-5 and V is TRBV5-1; no definite D call. V lost 0 bases to trimming and J lost 12 bases, with 13 bases between them. Germline values: CDR1 SGHRS, CDR2 YFSETQ. CDR3 length: 13 amino acids. The CDR3 region is CASSLGAGTGQHF. The CDR3 DNA reads as TGCGCCAGCAGCTTGGGGGCTGGAACGGGCCAGCATTTT.

This clonotype was picked up many times. The chain joins TRBV28 to TRBJ2-1, with TRBD1 matching 7 bases. Germline V CDR1 and CDR2: MDHEN, SYDVKM. CDR3 size: 16 residues. With V trimmed by 4 bases and J by 7 bases, 13 bases remained unmatched. The CDR3 DNA reads as TGTGCCAGCAGTTCCGCCGGGACAGAACGGACTAATGAGCAGTTCTTC. Translation gives CASSSAGTERTNEQFF.

This clonotype was counted ten times or more. The chain uses TRBV15 and TRBJ1-5; tentative D call: TRBD1 (6 bases). Per the germline V gene, CDR1 is LNHNV and CDR2 is YYDKDF (reference sequence). Trimming shortened V by 3 bases and J by 5 bases, and 8 bases separated the two germline ends. This CDR3 is 13 amino acids long. CDR3 sequence: CATSRDSYQPQHF. The DNA for the CDR3 is TGTGCCACCAGCAGGGACAGCTATCAGCCCCAGCATTTT.

This clonotype was observed many times. The chain combines TRBV6-5 with TRBJ2-3, with TRBD1 matching over 11 bases. With V trimmed by 10 bases and J by 5 bases, 8 bases remained unmatched. The CDR3 is 14 residues long. Germline V gene lookup returns CDR1 MNHEY and CDR2 SVGAGI. As DNA, the CDR3 is TGTGCCACCTCGGAGGGACAGGGGGGAGATACGCAGTATTTT. This encodes CATSEGQGGDTQYF.

Remarks on this clonotype: One end of the junction fails to match germline, which may point to a read error. The chain joins TRBV2 to TRBJ2-7; 9 positions match TRBD2. CDR1 and CDR2 (germline): SNHLY, FYNNEI. The CDR3 is 15 amino acids. In DNA, the CDR3 is TGTGTCAGCCGCAGACGGGGCGGGGGGGCCCACGAGCAGTACTTC. This gives the protein CVSRRRGGGAHEQYF.

This clonotype was picked up many times. This chain connects TRBV2 to TRBJ1-5; 7 nucleotides align to TRBD1. V shed 5 bases, J shed 1 base, and the junction held 11 bases outside the gene matches. Germline CDR1 SNHLY, CDR2 FYNNEI. The CDR3 runs to 17 residues. In DNA form, the CDR3 reads TGTGCCAGCAGTCCTCCCGGGAACAGGGGAAGCAATCAGCCCCAGCATTTT. This codes for CASSPPGNRGSNQPQHF.

This clonotype was picked up many times. The chain uses TRBV20-1 and TRBJ1-5; perhaps TRBD1 as D (6 bases). From germline, CDR1 is DFQATT and CDR2 SNEGSKA (reference sequence). This CDR3 has 15 amino acids. V lost 6 bases to trimming and J lost 3 bases, with 18 bases between them. The CDR3 DNA reads TGCAGTGCGAGGAAGGGGGGTAGTGACAATCAGCCCCAGCATTTT. Translation: CSARKGGSDNQPQHF.

There are many counts of this clonotype. This chain links TRBV29-1 with TRBJ2-3; 10 bases align to TRBD1. Germline V CDR1 and CDR2: SQVTM, ANQGSEA. V shed 3 bases, J shed 2 bases, and the junction held 5 bases outside the gene matches. The CDR3 totals 15 residues. The CDR3 DNA reads TGCAGCGTTGATACCGGGACAGGGGCCACAGATACGCAGTATTTT. It translates to CSVDTGTGATDTQYF.